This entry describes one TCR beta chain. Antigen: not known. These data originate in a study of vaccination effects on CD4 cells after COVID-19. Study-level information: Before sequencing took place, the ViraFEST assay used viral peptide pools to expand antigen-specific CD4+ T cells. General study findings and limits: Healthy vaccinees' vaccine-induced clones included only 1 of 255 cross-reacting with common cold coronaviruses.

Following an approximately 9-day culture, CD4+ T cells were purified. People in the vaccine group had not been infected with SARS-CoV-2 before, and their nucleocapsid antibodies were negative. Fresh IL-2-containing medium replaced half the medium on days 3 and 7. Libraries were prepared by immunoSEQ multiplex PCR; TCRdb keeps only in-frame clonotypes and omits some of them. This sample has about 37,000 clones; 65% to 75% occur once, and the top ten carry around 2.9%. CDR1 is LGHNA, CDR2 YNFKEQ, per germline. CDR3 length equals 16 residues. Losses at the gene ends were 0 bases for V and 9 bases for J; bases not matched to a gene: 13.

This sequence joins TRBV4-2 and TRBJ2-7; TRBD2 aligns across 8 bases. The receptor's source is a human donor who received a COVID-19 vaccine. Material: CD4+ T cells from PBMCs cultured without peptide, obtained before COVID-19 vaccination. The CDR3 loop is CASSQEWASGGPGQYF. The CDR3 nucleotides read TGTGCCAGCAGCCAAGAGTGGGCCAGCGGGGGCCCCGGGCAGTACTTC.